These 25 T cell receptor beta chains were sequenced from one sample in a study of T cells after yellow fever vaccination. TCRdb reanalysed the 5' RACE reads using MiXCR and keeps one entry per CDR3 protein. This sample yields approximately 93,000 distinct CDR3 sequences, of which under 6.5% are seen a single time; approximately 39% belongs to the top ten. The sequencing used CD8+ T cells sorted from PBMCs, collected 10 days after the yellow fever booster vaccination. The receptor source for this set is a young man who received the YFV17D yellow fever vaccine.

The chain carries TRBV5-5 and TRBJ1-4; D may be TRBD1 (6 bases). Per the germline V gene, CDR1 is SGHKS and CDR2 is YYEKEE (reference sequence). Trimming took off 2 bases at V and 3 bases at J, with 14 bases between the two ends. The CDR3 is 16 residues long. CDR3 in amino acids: CASSFRGAGANEKLFF. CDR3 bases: TGTGCCAGCAGCTTTCGGGGGGCTGGAGCTAATGAAAAACTGTTTTTT.

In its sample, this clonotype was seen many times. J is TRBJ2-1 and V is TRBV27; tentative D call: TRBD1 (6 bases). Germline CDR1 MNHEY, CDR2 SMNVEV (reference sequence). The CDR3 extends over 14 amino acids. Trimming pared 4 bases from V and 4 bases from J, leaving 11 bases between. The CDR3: CASSSATGYNEQFF. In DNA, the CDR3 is TGTGCCAGCAGTTCGGCTACAGGGTACAATGAGCAGTTCTTC.

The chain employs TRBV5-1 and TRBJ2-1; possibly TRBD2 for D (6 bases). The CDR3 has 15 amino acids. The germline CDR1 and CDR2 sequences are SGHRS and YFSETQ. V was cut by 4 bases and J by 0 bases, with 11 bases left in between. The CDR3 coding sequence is TGCGCCAGCAGCCCCACCGGGAGCTCCTACAATGAGCAGTTCTTC. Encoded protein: CASSPTGSSYNEQFF.

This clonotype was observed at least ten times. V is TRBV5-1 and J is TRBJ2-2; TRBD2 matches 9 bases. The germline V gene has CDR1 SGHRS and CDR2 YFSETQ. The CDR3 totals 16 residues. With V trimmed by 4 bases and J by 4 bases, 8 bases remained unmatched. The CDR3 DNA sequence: TGCGCCAGCAGCGGATTCGCTAGCGGGGCCACCGGGGAGCTGTTTTTT. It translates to CASSGFASGATGELFF.

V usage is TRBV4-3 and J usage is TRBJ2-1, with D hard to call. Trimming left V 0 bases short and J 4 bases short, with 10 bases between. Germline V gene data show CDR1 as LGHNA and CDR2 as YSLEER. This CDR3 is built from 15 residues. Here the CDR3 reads CASSQDYSGYNEQFF. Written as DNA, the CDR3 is TGCGCCAGCAGCCAAGATTATTCAGGTTACAATGAGCAGTTCTTC.

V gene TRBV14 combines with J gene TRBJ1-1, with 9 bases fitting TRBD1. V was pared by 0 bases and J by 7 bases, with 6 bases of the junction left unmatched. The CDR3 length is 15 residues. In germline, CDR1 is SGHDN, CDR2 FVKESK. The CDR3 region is CASSQERTGEVEAFF. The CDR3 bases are TGTGCCAGCAGCCAAGAACGGACAGGGGAAGTTGAAGCTTTCTTT.

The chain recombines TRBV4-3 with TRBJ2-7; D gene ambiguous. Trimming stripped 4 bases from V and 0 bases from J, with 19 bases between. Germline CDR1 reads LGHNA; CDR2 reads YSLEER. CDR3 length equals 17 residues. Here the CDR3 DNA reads TGCGCCAGCAGCCTACGCCAGACAACCCTGGGCTCCTACGAGCAGTACTTC. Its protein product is CASSLRQTTLGSYEQYF.

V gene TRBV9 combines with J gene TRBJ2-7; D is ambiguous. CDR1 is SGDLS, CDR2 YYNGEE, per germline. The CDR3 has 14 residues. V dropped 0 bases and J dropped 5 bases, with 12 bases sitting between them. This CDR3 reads CASSVGSWSNEQYF. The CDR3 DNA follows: TGTGCCAGCAGCGTAGGTTCTTGGAGTAACGAGCAGTACTTC.

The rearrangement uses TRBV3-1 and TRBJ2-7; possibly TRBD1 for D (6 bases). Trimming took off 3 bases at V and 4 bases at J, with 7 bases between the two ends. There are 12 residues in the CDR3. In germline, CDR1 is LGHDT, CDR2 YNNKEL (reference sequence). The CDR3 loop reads CASSHRGYEQYF. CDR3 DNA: TGTGCCAGCAGCCACAGGGGTTACGAGCAGTACTTC.

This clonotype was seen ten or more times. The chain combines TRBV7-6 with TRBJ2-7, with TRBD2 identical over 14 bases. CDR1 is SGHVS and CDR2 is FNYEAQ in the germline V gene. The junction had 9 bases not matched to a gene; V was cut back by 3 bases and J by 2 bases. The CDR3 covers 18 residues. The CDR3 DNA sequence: TGTGCCAGCAGCTTGACTAGCGGGGGGGCGTTTCTCCCCTACGAGCAGTACTTC. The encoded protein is CASSLTSGGAFLPYEQYF.

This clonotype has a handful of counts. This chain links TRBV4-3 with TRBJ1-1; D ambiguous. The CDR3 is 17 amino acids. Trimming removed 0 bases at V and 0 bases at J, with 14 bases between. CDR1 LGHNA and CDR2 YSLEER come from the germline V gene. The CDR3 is CASSQEIVGSMNTEAFF. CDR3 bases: TGCGCCAGCAGCCAAGAAATTGTGGGCTCTATGAACACTGAAGCTTTCTTT.

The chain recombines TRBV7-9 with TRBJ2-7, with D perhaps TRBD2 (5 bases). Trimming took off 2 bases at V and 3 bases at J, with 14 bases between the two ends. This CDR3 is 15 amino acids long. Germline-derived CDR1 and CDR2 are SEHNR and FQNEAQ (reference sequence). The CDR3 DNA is TGTGCCAGCAGCTTATTCCCCTCCGGGGTCTACGAGCAGTACGTC. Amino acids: CASSLFPSGVYEQYV.

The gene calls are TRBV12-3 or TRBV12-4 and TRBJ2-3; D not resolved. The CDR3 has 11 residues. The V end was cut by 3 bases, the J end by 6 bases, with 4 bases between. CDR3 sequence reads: CASSFFDTQYF. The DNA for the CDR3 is TGTGCCAGCAGTTTTTTTGATACGCAGTATTTT.

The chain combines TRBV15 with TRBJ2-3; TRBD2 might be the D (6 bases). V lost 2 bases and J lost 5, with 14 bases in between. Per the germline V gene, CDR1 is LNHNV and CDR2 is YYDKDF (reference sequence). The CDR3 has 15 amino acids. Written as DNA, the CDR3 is TGTGCCACCAGCAGAAGTCGCGGGGTCGGAGATACGCAGTATTTT. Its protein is CATSRSRGVGDTQYF.

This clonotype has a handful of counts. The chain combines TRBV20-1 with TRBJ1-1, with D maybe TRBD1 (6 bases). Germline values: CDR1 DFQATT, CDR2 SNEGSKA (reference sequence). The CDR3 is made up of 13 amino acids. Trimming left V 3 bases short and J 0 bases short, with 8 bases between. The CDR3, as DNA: TGCAGTGCTAGCAGGGACATGAACACTGAAGCTTTCTTT. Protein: CSASRDMNTEAFF.

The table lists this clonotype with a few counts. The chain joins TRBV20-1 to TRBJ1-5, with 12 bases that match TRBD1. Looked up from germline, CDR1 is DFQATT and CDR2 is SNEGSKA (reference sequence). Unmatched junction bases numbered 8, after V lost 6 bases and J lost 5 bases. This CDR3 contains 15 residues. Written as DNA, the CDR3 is TGCAGTGCCACGCCGGGACAGGGGGCGTATCAGCCCCAGCATTTT. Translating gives CSATPGQGAYQPQHF.

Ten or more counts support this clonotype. In DNA, the CDR3 is TGTGCCAGCAGTCCCGGACAGGGGGCGGAGAATGAGCAGTTCTTC. It translates to CASSPGQGAENEQFF. The V call is TRBV12-3 or TRBV12-4, the J call TRBJ2-1; TRBD1 aligns across 11 bases. The CDR3 has 15 residues. Losses at the gene ends were 5 bases for V and 7 bases for J; bases not matched to a gene: 7.

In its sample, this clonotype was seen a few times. The DNA of the CDR3 is TGTGCCAGCAGACAGGGGAATCAGCCCCAGCATTTT. This sequence encodes CASRQGNQPQHF. The chain is built from TRBV12-3 or TRBV12-4 and TRBJ1-5, with 7 bases matching TRBD1. Trimming took 6 bases from V and 4 from J; bases not matched to a gene: 0. This CDR3 is 12 amino acids long.

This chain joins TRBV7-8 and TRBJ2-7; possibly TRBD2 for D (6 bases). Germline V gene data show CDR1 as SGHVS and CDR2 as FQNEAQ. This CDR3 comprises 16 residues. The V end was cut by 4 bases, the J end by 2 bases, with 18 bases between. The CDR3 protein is CASSYPGGVRPYEQYF. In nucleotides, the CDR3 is TGTGCCAGCAGCTATCCAGGCGGGGTACGTCCCTACGAGCAGTACTTC.

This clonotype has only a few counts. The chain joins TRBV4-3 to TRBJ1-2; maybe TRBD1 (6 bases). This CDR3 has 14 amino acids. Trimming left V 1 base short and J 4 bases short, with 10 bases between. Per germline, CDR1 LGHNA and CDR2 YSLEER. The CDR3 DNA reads TGCGCCAGCAGCCAAGGAGGGGGGATCTATGGCTACACCTTC. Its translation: CASSQGGGIYGYTF.

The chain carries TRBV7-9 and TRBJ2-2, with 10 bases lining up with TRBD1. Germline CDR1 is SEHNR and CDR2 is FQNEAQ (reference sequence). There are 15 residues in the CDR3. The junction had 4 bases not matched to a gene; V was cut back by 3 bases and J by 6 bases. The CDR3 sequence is CASSLGQGKAGELFF. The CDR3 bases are TGTGCCAGCAGCTTGGGACAGGGGAAGGCCGGGGAGCTGTTTTTT.

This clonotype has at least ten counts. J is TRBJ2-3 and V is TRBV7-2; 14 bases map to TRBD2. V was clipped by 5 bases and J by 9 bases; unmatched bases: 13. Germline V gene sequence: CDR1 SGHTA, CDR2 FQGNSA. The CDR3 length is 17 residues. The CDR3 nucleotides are TGTGCCAGCAGCCTCCGACTAGCGGGGGGGCTCGTGGGAACGCAGTATTTT. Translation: CASSLRLAGGLVGTQYF.

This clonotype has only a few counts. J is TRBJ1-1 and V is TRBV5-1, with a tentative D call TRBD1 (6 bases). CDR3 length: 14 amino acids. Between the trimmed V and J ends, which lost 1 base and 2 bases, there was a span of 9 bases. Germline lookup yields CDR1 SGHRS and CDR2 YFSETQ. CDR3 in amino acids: CASSLRGINTEAFF. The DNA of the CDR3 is TGCGCCAGCAGCTTGAGGGGGATAAACACTGAAGCTTTCTTT.

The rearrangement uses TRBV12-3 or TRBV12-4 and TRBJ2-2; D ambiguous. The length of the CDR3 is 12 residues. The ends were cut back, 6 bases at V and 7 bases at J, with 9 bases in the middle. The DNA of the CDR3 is TGTGCCAGCAGGCCCCTGGGCGGGGAGCTGTTTTTT. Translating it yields CASRPLGGELFF.

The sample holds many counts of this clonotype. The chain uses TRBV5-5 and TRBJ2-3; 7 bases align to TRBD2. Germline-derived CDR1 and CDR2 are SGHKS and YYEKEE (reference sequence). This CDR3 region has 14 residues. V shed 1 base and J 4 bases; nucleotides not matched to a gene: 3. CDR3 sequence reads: CASSLRRGADTQYF. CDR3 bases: TGTGCCAGCAGCTTGCGCCGGGGGGCAGATACGCAGTATTTT.